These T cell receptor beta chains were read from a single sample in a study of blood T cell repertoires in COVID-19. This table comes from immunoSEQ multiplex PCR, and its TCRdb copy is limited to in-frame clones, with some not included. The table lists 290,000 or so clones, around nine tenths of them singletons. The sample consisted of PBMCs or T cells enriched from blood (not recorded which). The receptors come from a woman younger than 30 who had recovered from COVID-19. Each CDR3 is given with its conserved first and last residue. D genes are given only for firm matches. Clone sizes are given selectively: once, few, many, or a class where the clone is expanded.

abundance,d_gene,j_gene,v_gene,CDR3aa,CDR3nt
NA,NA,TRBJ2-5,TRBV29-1,CSTEEVVGGTQYF,TGCAGCACGGAAGAGGTTGTAGGGGGGACCCAGTACTTC
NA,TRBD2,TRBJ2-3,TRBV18,CASSPLALAGGFADTQYF,TGTGCCAGCTCACCACTCGCGTTAGCGGGGGGCTTCGCAGATACGCAGTATTTT
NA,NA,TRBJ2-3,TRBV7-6,CASTPEGGPPGDTQYF,TGTGCCAGCACCCCAGAGGGCGGCCCCCCTGGGGATACGCAGTATTTT
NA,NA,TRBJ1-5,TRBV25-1,CASSESGVWNSNQPQHF,TGTGCCAGCAGTGAATCGGGGGTGTGGAACAGCAATCAGCCCCAGCATTTT
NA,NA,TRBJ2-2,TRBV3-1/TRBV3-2,CASSFGQNTGELFF,TGTGCCAGCAGCTTCGGACAGAACACCGGGGAGCTGTTTTTT
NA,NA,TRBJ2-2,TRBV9,CASRAGTRNTGELFF,TGTGCCAGCAGGGCCGGGACTCGGAACACCGGGGAGCTGTTTTTT
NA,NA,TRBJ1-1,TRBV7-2,CASSLVARQVNTEAFF,TGTGCCAGCAGCTTAGTTGCTCGGCAGGTGAACACTGAAGCTTTCTTT
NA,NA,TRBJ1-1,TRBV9,CASSVAGHTEAFF,TGTGCCAGCAGCGTAGCCGGTCACACTGAAGCTTTCTTT
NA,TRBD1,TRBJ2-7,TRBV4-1,CASSQTRGLEEQYF,TGCGCCAGCAGCCAAACCAGGGGGCTGGAAGAGCAGTACTTC
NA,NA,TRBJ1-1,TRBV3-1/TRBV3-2,CASSLGGGNTEAFF,TGTGCCAGCAGCCTTGGGGGGGGCAACACTGAAGCTTTCTTT
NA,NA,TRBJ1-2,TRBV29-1,CSASQGGGYTF,TGCAGCGCTTCACAGGGTGGTGGCTACACCTTC
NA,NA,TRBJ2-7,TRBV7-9,CASSQGGGINYEQYF,TGTGCCAGCAGCCAAGGGGGGGGTATCAATTACGAGCAGTACTTC
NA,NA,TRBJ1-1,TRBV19,CATGAGGGSTEAFF,TGTGCCACCGGGGCGGGGGGAGGAAGCACTGAAGCTTTCTTT
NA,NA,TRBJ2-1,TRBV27,CASSFSSDNEQFF,TGTGCCAGCAGTTTTTCGTCGGACAATGAGCAGTTCTTC
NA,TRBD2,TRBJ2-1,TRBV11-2,CASSQTSGFYNEQFF,TGTGCCAGCAGCCAAACTAGCGGGTTCTACAATGAGCAGTTCTTC
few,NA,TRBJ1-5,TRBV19,CASSFSHREYQPQHF,TGTGCCAGTAGTTTTTCTCACAGGGAGTATCAGCCCCAGCATTTT
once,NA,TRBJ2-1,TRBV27,CASSRGGLGNEQFF,TGTGCCAGCAGCCGAGGCGGCCTAGGCAATGAGCAGTTCTTC
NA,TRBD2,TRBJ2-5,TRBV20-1,CSASRSGVVAETQYF,TGCAGTGCTAGTAGGAGCGGGGTAGTGGCAGAGACCCAGTACTTC
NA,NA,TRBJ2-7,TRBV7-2,CASTTRHGPYEQYF,TGTGCCAGCACGACTAGGCACGGGCCCTACGAGCAGTACTTC
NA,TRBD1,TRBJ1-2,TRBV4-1,CASRPGTGSVNGYTF,TGCGCCAGCAGACCTGGGACAGGTAGTGTGAATGGCTACACCTTC
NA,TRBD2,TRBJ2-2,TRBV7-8,CASSLTSGVGELFF,TGTGCCAGCAGCTTAACTAGCGGGGTCGGGGAGCTGTTTTTT
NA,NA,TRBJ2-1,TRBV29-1,CSVDLAYEQFF,TGCAGCGTCGATCTAGCATATGAGCAGTTCTTC
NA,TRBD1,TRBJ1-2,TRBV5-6,CASSPEGGQGAVYGYTF,TGTGCCAGCAGCCCCGAAGGGGGACAGGGGGCTGTCTATGGCTACACCTTC
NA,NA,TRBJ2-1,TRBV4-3,CASSLALGAGDNEQFF,TGCGCCAGCAGCCTGGCCCTTGGGGCAGGGGACAATGAGCAGTTCTTC
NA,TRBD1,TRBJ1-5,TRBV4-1,CASSRGRQGYQPQHF,TGCGCCAGCAGCCGCGGGCGACAGGGGTATCAGCCCCAGCATTTT
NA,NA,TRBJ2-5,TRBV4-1,CASSQEGLQETQYF,TGCGCCAGCAGCCAAGAAGGACTGCAAGAGACCCAGTACTTC
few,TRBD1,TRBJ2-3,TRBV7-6,CASSKRGYRTGGTDTQYF,TGTGCCAGCAGCAAACGAGGGTATCGGACAGGGGGGACAGATACGCAGTATTTT
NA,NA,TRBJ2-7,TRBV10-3,CASREPPIYEQYF,TGTGCCAGTAGGGAGCCGCCCATCTACGAGCAGTACTTC
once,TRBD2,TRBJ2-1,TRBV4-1,CASSQESLAGVGEQFF,TGCGCCAGCAGCCAAGAGAGTCTAGCGGGAGTTGGTGAGCAGTTCTTC
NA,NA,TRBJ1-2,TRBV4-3,CASSQDLGRQRRDYGYTF,TGCGCCAGCAGCCAAGATCTGGGCAGACAGCGAAGGGACTATGGCTACACCTTC
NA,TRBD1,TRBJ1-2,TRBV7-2,CASSFSTSGTVGGYGYTF,TGTGCCAGCAGCTTCTCGACCTCCGGGACAGTGGGGGGCTATGGCTACACCTTC
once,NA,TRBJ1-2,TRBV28,CASSLYFPGQGRHYGYTF,TGTGCCAGCAGTTTATATTTCCCGGGGCAGGGGCGCCACTATGGCTACACCTTC
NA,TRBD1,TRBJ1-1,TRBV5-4,CASSLDRGGMNTEAFF,TGTGCCAGCAGCTTGGACAGGGGCGGAATGAACACTGAAGCTTTCTTT
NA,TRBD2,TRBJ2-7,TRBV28,CASRRTSGSIYEQYF,TGTGCCAGCCGAAGGACTAGCGGGAGCATCTACGAGCAGTACTTC
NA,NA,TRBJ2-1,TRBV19,CASSFGGDYNEQFF,TGTGCCAGTAGTTTCGGCGGGGATTACAATGAGCAGTTCTTC
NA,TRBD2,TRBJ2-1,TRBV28,CASSPRGLAGGEQFF,TGTGCCAGCAGTCCTAGGGGGCTAGCGGGAGGTGAGCAGTTCTTC
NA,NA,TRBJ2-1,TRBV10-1,CASSEGSAGYNEQFF,TGCGCCAGCAGCGAGGGAAGCGCTGGCTACAATGAGCAGTTCTTC
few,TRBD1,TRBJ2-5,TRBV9,CASSQTGDQETQYF,TGTGCCAGCAGCCAGACAGGGGACCAAGAGACCCAGTACTTC
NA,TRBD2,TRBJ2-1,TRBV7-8,CASSPTPGLAGNEQFF,TGTGCCAGCAGCCCAACGCCGGGACTAGCTGGCAATGAGCAGTTCTTC
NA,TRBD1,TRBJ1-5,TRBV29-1,CSAGQGEGQPQHF,TGCAGCGCGGGACAGGGGGAAGGTCAGCCCCAGCATTTT
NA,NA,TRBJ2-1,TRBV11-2,CASSLDHGAGVYFF,TGTGCCAGCAGCTTAGATCATGGGGCAGGGGTGTACTTCTTC
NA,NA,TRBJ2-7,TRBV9,CASSPGLSYEQYF,TGTGCCAGCAGCCCGGGACTTTCCTACGAGCAGTACTTC
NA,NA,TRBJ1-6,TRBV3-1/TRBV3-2,CASSQGGYNSPLHF,TGTGCCAGCAGCCAAGGCGGTTATAATTCACCCCTCCACTTT
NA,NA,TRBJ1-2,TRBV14,CASSIPGGYGYTF,TGTGCCAGCAGTATTCCGGGGGGCTATGGCTACACCTTC
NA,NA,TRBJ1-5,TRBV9,CASSVGSGNQPQHF,TGTGCCAGCAGCGTAGGCAGTGGCAATCAGCCCCAGCATTTT
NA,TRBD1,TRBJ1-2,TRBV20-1,CSASRTGAGISYGYTF,TGCAGTGCTAGTAGGACAGGGGCTGGGATAAGCTATGGCTACACCTTC
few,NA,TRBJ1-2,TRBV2,CASSETGIANYGYTF,TGTGCCAGCAGTGAAACAGGGATAGCGAACTATGGCTACACCTTC
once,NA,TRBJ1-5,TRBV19,CASSPSGQPQHF,TGTGCCAGTAGTCCGTCGGGTCAGCCCCAGCATTTT
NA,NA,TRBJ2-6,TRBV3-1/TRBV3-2,CASSHETRTLAGANVLTF,TGTGCCAGCAGCCACGAGACTAGAACACTTGCCGGGGCCAACGTCCTGACTTTC
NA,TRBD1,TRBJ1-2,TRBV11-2,CASSLVRDRGRGYTF,TGTGCCAGCAGCTTAGTCCGGGACAGGGGTCGTGGCTACACCTTC
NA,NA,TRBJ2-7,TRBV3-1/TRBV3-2,CASSQGTDEQYF,TGTGCCAGCAGCCAAGGGACTGACGAGCAGTACTTC
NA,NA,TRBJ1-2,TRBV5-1,CASSFGGSWGYTF,TGCGCCAGCAGCTTTGGGGGGAGCTGGGGCTACACCTTC
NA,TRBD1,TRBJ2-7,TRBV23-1,CASSHRTGRAYEQYF,TGCGCCAGCAGTCACAGGACAGGGCGCGCCTACGAGCAGTACTTC
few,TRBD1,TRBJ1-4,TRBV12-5,CASTTGFSVNEKLFF,TGTGCTAGTACGACAGGGTTTTCCGTTAATGAAAAACTGTTTTTT
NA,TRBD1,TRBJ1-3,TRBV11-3,CASSSLRDRGHVGNTIYF,TGTGCCAGCAGCTCCCTCCGGGACAGGGGGCATGTCGGAAACACCATATATTTT
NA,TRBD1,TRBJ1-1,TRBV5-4,CASSQDRRNTEAFF,TGTGCCAGCAGCCAGGACAGGCGAAACACTGAAGCTTTCTTT
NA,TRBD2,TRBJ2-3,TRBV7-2,CASSSPTSGGDLDTQYF,TGTGCCAGCAGCTCGCCTACTAGCGGGGGGGATTTGGATACGCAGTATTTT
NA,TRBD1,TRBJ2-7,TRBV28,CASTSGQETYEQYF,TGTGCCAGCACCTCGGGACAGGAGACCTACGAGCAGTACTTC
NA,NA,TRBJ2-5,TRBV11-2,CASSLILQETQYF,TGTGCCAGCAGCTTAATTCTCCAAGAGACCCAGTACTTC
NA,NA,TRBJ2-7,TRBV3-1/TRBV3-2,CASSQVDSAAHYEQYF,TGTGCCAGCAGCCAAGTGGACTCCGCAGCCCACTACGAGCAGTACTTC